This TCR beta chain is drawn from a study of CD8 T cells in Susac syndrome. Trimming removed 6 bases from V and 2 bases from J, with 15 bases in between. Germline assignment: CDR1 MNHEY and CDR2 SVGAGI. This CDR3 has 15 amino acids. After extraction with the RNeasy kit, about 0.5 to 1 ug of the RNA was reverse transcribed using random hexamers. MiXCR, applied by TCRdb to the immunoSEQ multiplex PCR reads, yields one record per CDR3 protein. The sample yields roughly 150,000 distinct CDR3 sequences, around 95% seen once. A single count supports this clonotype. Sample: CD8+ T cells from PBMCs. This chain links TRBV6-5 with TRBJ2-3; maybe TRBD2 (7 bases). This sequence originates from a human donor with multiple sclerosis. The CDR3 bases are TGTGCCAGCAGGATTGGGGGGGGGCCCACAGATACGCAGTATTTT. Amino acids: CASRIGGGPTDTQYF.